These 3 T cell receptor beta chains originate from one sample sequenced in a study of blood T cell repertoires in COVID-19. Sequencing was performed with immunoSEQ multiplex PCR; in TCRdb, only in-frame clones are kept and a portion is missing. The table records approximately 400,000 clones, roughly four fifths of them present only once. The sample taken for sequencing was PBMCs or T cells enriched from blood (not recorded which). The receptor source for this set is a woman between 50 and 59 years old who had recovered from COVID-19.

This chain joins TRBV7-9 and TRBJ2-7; maybe TRBD2 (5 bases). CDR3 length: 18 amino acids. Deletions cut 1 base from V and 4 bases from J, with 23 bases between. The germline CDR1 and CDR2 sequences are SEHNR and FQNEAQ (reference sequence). The CDR3 nucleotides are TGTGCCAGCAGCTTAGACTCGCTGCGTTGGGCCCCGGGATACGAGCAGTACTTC. Protein product: CASSLDSLRWAPGYEQYF.

The chain couples TRBV4-3 to TRBJ2-3, with D possibly being TRBD2 (5 bases). Germline V gene lookup returns CDR1 LGHNA and CDR2 YSLEER. This CDR3 is 14 amino acids long. Between the trimmed V and J ends, which lost 1 base and 6 bases, there was a span of 11 bases. The CDR3 DNA sequence: TGCGCCAGCAGCCAAGGCCTCCAGCGGGATACGCAGTATTTT. It codes for CASSQGLQRDTQYF.

The rearrangement links TRBV2 to TRBJ1-3, with D possibly being TRBD1 (6 bases). In germline, CDR1 is SNHLY, CDR2 FYNNEI. V lost 2 bases and J 4 bases, leaving 12 bases between the germline ends. The CDR3 is made up of 15 amino acids. The CDR3 DNA follows: TGTGCCAGCAGTGAACAGGGGATCGGAGGAAACACCATATATTTT. This encodes CASSEQGIGGNTIYF. Variable domain in full (rest from reference TRBV2 and TRBJ1-3): EPEVTQTPSHQVTQMGQEVILRCVPISNHLYFYWYRQILGQKVEFLVSFYNNEISEKSEIFDDQFSVERPDGSNFTLKIRSTKLEDSAMYFCASSEQGIGGNTIYFGEGSWLTVV.